These T cell receptor beta chains were read from a single sample in a study of T cell clones after liver transplantation. The method was immunoSEQ multiplex PCR; TCRdb's version includes in-frame clones alone and lacks a portion of them. This table has about 70,000 clones, under 90% appearing once. The sample consisted of CD4+ T cells from blood, taken 12 months after liver transplant. Every receptor here comes from a human patient who received a liver transplant. Part of the T cells may come from the graft donor. Both conserved end residues are part of each CDR3. Fields, in order: D gene, V gene, J gene, clone size, CDR3 DNA, CDR3 protein. A D gene is named only where the DNA matches it firmly. Not every row has a clone size; where given, it reads once, few, many or a size class.

D gene: TRBD1; V gene: TRBV5-6; J gene: TRBJ2-1; clone size: .; CDR3 DNA: TGTGCCAGCAGACGAACAGGGGATGAGCAGTTCTTC; CDR3 protein: CASRRTGDEQFF
D gene: TRBD2; V gene: TRBV7-2; J gene: TRBJ2-1; clone size: .; CDR3 DNA: TGTGCCAGCAGCCCCACGACTAGCCATGAGCAGTTCTTC; CDR3 protein: CASSPTTSHEQFF
D gene: TRBD1; V gene: TRBV28; J gene: TRBJ1-1; clone size: .; CDR3 DNA: TGTGCCAGCAGTCTCCTTCAGGGGGCGGGTACTGAAGCTTTCTTT; CDR3 protein: CASSLLQGAGTEAFF
D gene: .; V gene: TRBV27; J gene: TRBJ1-1; clone size: .; CDR3 DNA: TGTGCCAGCGTCCCTGGGGGGATGAACACTGAAGCTTTCTTT; CDR3 protein: CASVPGGMNTEAFF
D gene: TRBD2; V gene: TRBV5-1; J gene: TRBJ2-3; clone size: .; CDR3 DNA: TGCGCCAGCAGTAAAGAGGGACTAGCGGGGCTAACAGATACGCAGTATTTT; CDR3 protein: CASSKEGLAGLTDTQYF
D gene: .; V gene: TRBV5-4; J gene: TRBJ2-5; clone size: once; CDR3 DNA: TGTGCCAGCAGCTTGACCGGGACAGCCGGAGGGAAGACCCAGTACTTC; CDR3 protein: CASSLTGTAGGKTQYF
D gene: .; V gene: TRBV15; J gene: TRBJ2-3; clone size: .; CDR3 DNA: TGTGCCACCAGCAGAGGTTCACGCACAGATACGCAGTATTTT; CDR3 protein: CATSRGSRTDTQYF
D gene: TRBD1; V gene: TRBV27; J gene: TRBJ1-2; clone size: .; CDR3 DNA: TGTGCCAGCAGTCGGACAGGGGGGGAGGGCTATGGCTACACCTTC; CDR3 protein: CASSRTGGEGYGYTF
D gene: .; V gene: TRBV2; J gene: TRBJ1-1; clone size: .; CDR3 DNA: TGTGCCAGCAGTTTGTCCTCAAAACGGGTAGGGGGCACTGAAGCTTTCTTT; CDR3 protein: CASSLSSKRVGGTEAFF
D gene: .; V gene: TRBV5-4; J gene: TRBJ1-1; clone size: .; CDR3 DNA: TGTGCCAGCAGCCCCCGGGGACGGAGGAACACTGAAGCTTTCTTT; CDR3 protein: CASSPRGRRNTEAFF
D gene: .; V gene: TRBV18; J gene: TRBJ1-2; clone size: .; CDR3 DNA: TGTGCCAGCTCACCACCGTCGGGACTCAAGGTCTATGGCTACACCTTC; CDR3 protein: CASSPPSGLKVYGYTF
D gene: .; V gene: TRBV28; J gene: TRBJ2-7; clone size: .; CDR3 DNA: TGTGCCAGCAGTTTAATCCTGAACGAGCAGTACTTC; CDR3 protein: CASSLILNEQYF
D gene: .; V gene: TRBV7-9; J gene: TRBJ2-3; clone size: .; CDR3 DNA: TGTGCCAGCACGACAGGCGATACGCAGTATTTT; CDR3 protein: CASTTGDTQYF